The 28 T cell receptor beta chains below were found in one sample sequenced in a study of CD8+ T cells in alopecia areata. RNA was extracted and reverse transcribed into cDNA as the sequencing template. Profiled with immunoSEQ multiplex PCR; TCRdb holds only in-frame clones, not every one. Of some 200,000 clones listed, roughly three fifths are singletons. The treatment here: oral pan-JAK inhibitor, 5-10 mg twice daily. Material: CD4+ T cells sorted from blood, obtained at week 4, from a patient treated with tofacitinib. These receptors were collected from a human donor with alopecia areata.

This chain joins TRBV19 and TRBJ2-6; a possible D gene is TRBD1 (5 bases). The germline V gene encodes CDR1 LNHDA and CDR2 SQIVND (reference sequence). Deletions cut 6 bases from V and 0 bases from J, with 9 bases between. This CDR3 has 15 amino acids. The CDR3 DNA reads as TGTGCCAGTAGCGAACAGGTCTCTGGGGCCAACGTCCTGACTTTC. Its protein is CASSEQVSGANVLTF. Looking up the rest from reference TRBV19 and TRBJ2-6 gives the full variable domain: DGGITQSPKYLFRKEGQNVTLSCEQNLNHDAMYWYRQDPGQGLRLIYYSQIVNDFQKGDIAEGYSVSREKKESFPLTVTSAQKNPTAFYLCASSEQVSGANVLTFGAGSRLTVL.

This clone occurred a few times. The V gene is TRBV29-1, the J gene TRBJ2-3, with 9 bases lining up with TRBD1. The length of the CDR3 is 14 residues. Germline values: CDR1 SQVTM, CDR2 ANQGSEA. After removal of 4 bases from V and 11 bases from J, the junction contained 13 bases not matched to a gene. This chain's CDR3 is CSVVGDRAYDGQYF. The CDR3 nucleotides are TGCAGCGTTGTGGGGGACAGGGCTTACGACGGGCAGTATTTT.

This clone was observed a few times. Other DNA variants within this sample encode the same CDR3. The chain couples TRBV29-1 to TRBJ1-1; 7 bases match TRBD1. J lost 0 bases, V lost 4 bases, and 2 bases had no gene match. The CDR3 has 13 amino acids. CDR1 is SQVTM and CDR2 is ANQGSEA in the germline V gene. CDR3 nucleotides: TGCAGCGTTGGGGACAGTTTGAACACTGAAGCTTTCTTT. Translated: CSVGDSLNTEAFF.

The chain carries TRBV30 and TRBJ2-5; no reliable D call. Trimming stripped 3 bases from V and 4 bases from J, with 9 bases between. Germline V lookup: CDR1 GTSNPN, CDR2 SVGIG (reference sequence). The CDR3 covers 12 residues. The CDR3 spells CAWRRITETQYF. CDR3 DNA: TGTGCCTGGAGAAGAATAACAGAGACCCAGTACTTC.

This clone came up once. This chain connects TRBV2 to TRBJ2-1, with D perhaps TRBD1 (6 bases). Germline V gives CDR1 SNHLY, CDR2 FYNNEI. V dropped 2 bases and J dropped 7 bases, with 15 bases sitting between them. This CDR3 is 15 amino acids long. CDR3 nucleotide sequence: TGTGCCAGCAGTGAAAGGGGCAGGGGAGTTAATGAGCAGTTCTTC. It specifies CASSERGRGVNEQFF.

The genes are TRBV30 and TRBJ2-1, with 9 bases lining up with TRBD2. V trimming: 4 bases; J trimming: 0 bases; junction bases outside the gene matches: 4. Germline CDR1 reads GTSNPN; CDR2 reads SVGIG (reference sequence). This CDR3 spans 15 amino acids. The CDR3 loop reads CAWTSGTGSYNEQFF. The CDR3 DNA sequence: TGTGCCTGGACTAGCGGGACTGGCTCCTACAATGAGCAGTTCTTC.

The V and J genes are TRBV6-1 and TRBJ2-1, with D perhaps being TRBD1 or TRBD2 (5 bases each). The CDR3 is made up of 11 amino acids. V shed 6 bases and J shed 15 bases, with 15 bases lying between them. The V gene's germline CDR1 is MNHNS and CDR2 SASEGT. CDR3 region: CASRGRGARFF. The DNA of the CDR3 is TGTGCCAGCAGGGGGAGAGGGGCTCGGTTCTTC.

The chain links TRBV29-1 to TRBJ2-5; the match to TRBD1 covers 7 bases. Trimming at V came to 8 bases and at J to 5 bases, leaving 5 bases not matched to a gene. CDR3 size: 11 residues. Germline loops: CDR1 SQVTM, CDR2 ANQGSEA. The DNA of the CDR3 is TGCAGCCTAACGACAGGGGAGACCCAGTACTTC. Protein sequence: CSLTTGETQYF.

This chain connects TRBV5-4 to TRBJ1-2; TRBD1 aligns across 8 bases. V dropped 4 bases and J dropped 4; count of bases not matched to a gene: 9. The CDR3 sequence is 15 residues long. CDR1 SGHNT and CDR2 YYREEE come from the germline V gene (reference sequence). This CDR3 is CASSGGGQESYGYTF. The CDR3 region has the DNA TGTGCCAGCAGCGGTGGGGGACAGGAGAGCTATGGCTACACCTTC.

In its sample, this clone was seen a few times. The chain carries TRBV28 and TRBJ2-1; 7 bases align to TRBD1. Looked up from germline, CDR1 is MDHEN and CDR2 is SYDVKM. The CDR3 totals 14 residues. V was clipped by 7 bases and J by 5 bases; unmatched bases: 8. CDR3 sequence reads: CASTGTEGHNEQFF. The CDR3 DNA reads as TGTGCCAGCACCGGGACAGAAGGTCACAATGAGCAGTTCTTC.

CDR3 nucleotide sequence: TGTGCAACCAAACGGGACGCCGGCCCGTACTTC. It is translated as CATKRDAGPYF. The chain has TRBV28 and TRBJ2-7, with D perhaps TRBD1 or TRBD2 (5 bases each). Germline-derived CDR1 and CDR2 are MDHEN and SYDVKM. The CDR3 extends over 11 amino acids.

This clone was found a few times. The V gene is TRBV4-3, the J gene TRBJ1-6; D remains unclear. CDR3 length: 12 amino acids. From germline, CDR1 is LGHNA and CDR2 YSLEER. The V gene lost 0 bases and the J gene lost 14 bases, with 8 bases spanning the gap. The CDR3 sequence is CASSQDRETLHF. CDR3 DNA sequence: TGCGCCAGCAGCCAAGATAGGGAAACCCTCCACTTT.

This clone has only one observation. This chain links TRBV4-1 with TRBJ2-5; D may correspond to TRBD1 or TRBD2 (5 bases each). The CDR3 is 17 amino acids. Germline V lookup: CDR1 MGHRA, CDR2 YSYEKL. V was shortened by 0 bases and J by 4 bases, with 18 bases between the two germline ends. The CDR3 spells CASSQDGGVTRAETQYF. The CDR3, as DNA: TGCGCCAGCAGCCAAGATGGGGGAGTCACCCGTGCAGAGACCCAGTACTTC.

The chain has TRBV7-9 and TRBJ2-7; D is uncertain. The V gene's germline CDR1 is SEHNR and CDR2 FQNEAQ (reference sequence). The CDR3 runs to 12 residues. V was clipped by 5 bases and J by 5 bases, with 10 bases between them. The CDR3 DNA follows: TGTGCCAGCAGCCGAGTTATTGACGAGCAGTACTTC. It specifies CASSRVIDEQYF.

In this sample, this clone turned up a few times. The CDR3 region is CSARLAGGPHNEQFF. The CDR3 DNA sequence: TGCAGCGCCAGACTAGCGGGGGGGCCCCACAATGAGCAGTTCTTC. This sequence joins TRBV29-1 and TRBJ2-1; 14 bases map to TRBD2. This CDR3 region has 15 residues. The V gene end was trimmed by 7 bases and the J gene end by 5 bases; junction bases not matched to a gene: 7. From germline, CDR1 is SQVTM and CDR2 ANQGSEA.

The chain links TRBV25-1 to TRBJ1-6, with 8 bases lining up with TRBD1. Germline CDR1 is MGHDK and CDR2 is SYGVNS. CDR3 length equals 14 residues. Trimming at V came to 5 bases and at J to 9 bases, leaving 6 bases not matched to a gene. The CDR3 region is CASSPGQVISPLHF. The CDR3 nucleotides are TGTGCCAGCAGTCCGGGACAGGTCATTTCACCCCTCCACTTT.

In its sample, this clone was seen once. V is TRBV27 and J is TRBJ1-1; unclear D gene. CDR3 length: 16 residues. The germline gives CDR1 MNHEY, CDR2 SMNVEV (reference sequence). V was pared by 1 base and J by 1 base, with 13 bases between. The CDR3 nucleotides read TGTGCCAGCAGTTTATTCCACCCAGTGAGGAACACTGAAGCTTTCTTT. It codes for CASSLFHPVRNTEAFF.

This clone was seen a single time. The chain's CDR3 is CASRATSAETQYF. CDR3 in DNA: TGTGCCAGCAGAGCGACTAGCGCAGAGACCCAGTACTTC. The gene calls are TRBV4-2 and TRBJ2-5; 8 positions match TRBD2. Losses at the gene ends were 6 bases for V and 4 bases for J; bases not matched to a gene: 4. Germline V lookup: CDR1 LGHNA, CDR2 YNFKEQ. The CDR3 covers 13 residues.

This clone was seen a handful of times. The chain joins TRBV29-1 to TRBJ2-7; D is unresolved. Per the germline V gene, CDR1 is SQVTM and CDR2 is ANQGSEA. This CDR3 region has 12 residues. V lost 2 bases and J lost 2, with 7 bases in between. CDR3 nucleotide sequence: TGCAGCGTTGAAAACAGCCCCTACGAGCAGTACTTC. Its translation: CSVENSPYEQYF.

This clone was counted a few times. This chain connects TRBV28 to TRBJ2-7; 10 bases are a match to TRBD1. CDR3 length: 14 amino acids. The trim removed 5 bases at V and 0 bases at J, leaving 1 base unmatched. Germline CDR1 and CDR2: MDHEN and SYDVKM. This chain's CDR3 is CASSRTGGSYEQYF. The CDR3 nucleotides read TGTGCCAGCAGTCGGACAGGGGGCTCCTACGAGCAGTACTTC.

This clone was counted between two and nine times. V and J are TRBV7-2 and TRBJ2-3; unclear D gene. In germline, CDR1 is SGHTA, CDR2 FQGNSA. CDR3 size: 14 residues. Between the trimmed V and J ends, which lost 1 base and 6 bases, there was a span of 11 bases. CDR3 residues: CASSLVPMGDTQYF. DNA of the CDR3: TGTGCCAGCAGCTTAGTCCCAATGGGGGATACGCAGTATTTT.

In this sample, this clone turned up a few times. The chain couples TRBV18 to TRBJ2-2, with D possibly called TRBD1 or TRBD2 (7 bases each). Germline assignment: CDR1 KGHSH and CDR2 LQKENI. Trimming shortened V by 3 bases and J by 6 bases, and 20 bases separated the two germline ends. The CDR3 loop spans 17 amino acids. CDR3 sequence: CASSPRDSRGVAGELFF. The CDR3 nucleotides are TGTGCCAGCTCACCCCGGGACAGTCGGGGGGTCGCCGGGGAGCTGTTTTTT.

The chain is built from TRBV5-5 and TRBJ2-2; D unresolved. Trimming shortened V by 2 bases and J by 8 bases, and 10 bases separated the two germline ends. The CDR3 runs 13 residues. Germline V lookup: CDR1 SGHKS, CDR2 YYEKEE (reference sequence). CDR3 loop: CASSFIGSGELFF. The CDR3 bases are TGTGCCAGCAGCTTTATCGGATCGGGGGAGCTGTTTTTT.

J is TRBJ1-1 and V is TRBV13; no clear D gene. V lost 5 bases to trimming and J lost 4 bases, with 8 bases between them. The CDR3 totals 12 residues. Germline CDR1 is PRHDT and CDR2 is FYEKMQ (reference sequence). The CDR3 protein is CASSAWTTEAFF. DNA of the CDR3: TGTGCCAGCAGCGCGTGGACCACTGAAGCTTTCTTT.

This clone was picked up a small number of times. J is TRBJ1-4 and V is TRBV7-9; D uncertain. The CDR3 is made up of 17 amino acids. Per germline, CDR1 SEHNR and CDR2 FQNEAQ (reference sequence). V gave up 4 bases and J gave up 0 bases, with 15 bases separating them. The CDR3 sequence: CASSSATSFATNEKLFF. The CDR3 DNA reads as TGTGCCAGCAGCTCCGCGACATCATTTGCAACTAATGAAAAACTGTTTTTT.

A single count supports this clone. This chain connects TRBV25-1 to TRBJ2-5, with 10 bases lining up with TRBD1. From germline, CDR1 is MGHDK and CDR2 SYGVNS. Trimming removed 4 bases from V and 4 bases from J; junction bases left unmatched: 0. There are 13 residues in the CDR3. For the CDR3, the DNA is TGTGCCAGCAGTGGGACAGGGGGAGAGACCCAGTACTTC. This codes for CASSGTGGETQYF.

The chain carries TRBV5-6 and TRBJ2-5; 13 nucleotides agree with TRBD2. The CDR3 is made up of 14 amino acids. V shed 4 bases and J 9 bases; nucleotides not matched to a gene: 6. Germline V gene sequence: CDR1 SGHDT, CDR2 YYEEEE. The CDR3 reads CASSRGLAGAAQYF. The CDR3 DNA reads TGTGCCAGCAGCCGTGGACTAGCGGGGGCGGCCCAGTACTTC.

The V gene is TRBV4-1, the J gene TRBJ2-3; weak D call: TRBD2 (5 bases). The germline V gene has CDR1 MGHRA and CDR2 YSYEKL. V shed 0 bases and J shed 3 bases, with 19 bases lying between them. This CDR3 spans 18 amino acids. The CDR3: CASSQDIGLARATDTQYF. CDR3 bases: TGCGCCAGCAGCCAAGATATCGGGCTAGCTCGGGCTACAGATACGCAGTATTTT.